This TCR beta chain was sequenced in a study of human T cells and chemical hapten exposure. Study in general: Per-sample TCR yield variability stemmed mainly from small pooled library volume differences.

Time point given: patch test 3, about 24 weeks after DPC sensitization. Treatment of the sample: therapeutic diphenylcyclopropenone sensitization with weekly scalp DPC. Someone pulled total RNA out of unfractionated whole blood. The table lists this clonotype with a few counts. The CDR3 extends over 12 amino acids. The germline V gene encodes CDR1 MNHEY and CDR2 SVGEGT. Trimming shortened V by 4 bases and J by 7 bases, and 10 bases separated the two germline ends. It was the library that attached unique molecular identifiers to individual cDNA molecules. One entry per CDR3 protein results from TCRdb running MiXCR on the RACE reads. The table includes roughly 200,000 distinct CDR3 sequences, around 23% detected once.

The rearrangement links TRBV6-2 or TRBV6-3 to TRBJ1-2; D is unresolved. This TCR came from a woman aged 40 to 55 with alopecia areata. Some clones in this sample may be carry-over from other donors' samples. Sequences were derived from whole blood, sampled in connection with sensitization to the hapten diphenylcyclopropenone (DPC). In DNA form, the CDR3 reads TGTGCCAGCAGTTCCCTAGGCGGTGGCTACACCTTC. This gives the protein CASSSLGGGYTF.